The 27 T cell receptor beta chains presented below share a single source sample, sequenced in a study of OX40 agonist ivuxolimab in advanced cancers. TCRdb's copy holds only in-frame clones and misses some; the assay was immunoSEQ multiplex PCR. Of 65,000 to 70,000 clones listed, 90% are singletons. Source: CD4+ or CD8+ T cells sorted from blood, taken in a trial of the OX40 agonist ivuxolimab. The receptors were sampled from an adult with an advanced solid tumor such as melanoma, head and neck, liver or kidney cancer.

The chain recombines TRBV25-1 with TRBJ2-7; maybe TRBD2 (5 bases). Germline assignment: CDR1 MGHDK and CDR2 SYGVNS. This CDR3 has 15 residues. The V and J ends lost 2 bases and 1 base respectively, with 12 bases between them. The CDR3, as DNA: TGTGCCAGCAGTGAAATCGCGGGCAAGTCCTACGAGCAGTACTTC. It translates to CASSEIAGKSYEQYF.

The chain employs TRBV28 and TRBJ2-4; 9 nucleotides match TRBD1. There are 15 residues in the CDR3. J was trimmed by 1 base and V by 5 bases; bases with no gene match: 3. CDR1 MDHEN and CDR2 SYDVKM come from the germline V gene. The CDR3, as DNA: TGTGCCAGCAGTCCACAGGGGGCCGCCAAAAACATTCAGTACTTC. Translated, it gives CASSPQGAAKNIQYF.

As regards this clone: The same CDR3 can be traced to other DNA sequences in this sample. The chain recombines TRBV19 with TRBJ1-5; D gene ambiguous. This CDR3 spans 14 amino acids. Germline CDR1 is LNHDA and CDR2 is SQIVND (reference sequence). V shed 3 bases and J shed 1 base, with 7 bases lying between them. The CDR3 region has the DNA TGTGCCAGTAGTATCCTTGGAAGCAATCAGCCCCAGCATTTT. Its translation: CASSILGSNQPQHF.

The chain is built from TRBV11-3 and TRBJ2-7, with 9 bases fitting TRBD1. The junction had 3 bases not matched to a gene; V was cut back by 3 bases and J by 0 bases. Germline CDR1 SGHNT, CDR2 YENEEA. This CDR3 is built from 15 residues. DNA for the CDR3: TGTGCCAGCAGCTTCGGGACAGGGAGCTCCTACGAGCAGTACTTC. As protein: CASSFGTGSSYEQYF.

The rearrangement joins TRBV11-3 to TRBJ1-3; no reliable D call. V was pared by 3 bases and J by 3 bases, with 6 bases between. The germline gives CDR1 SGHNT, CDR2 YENEEA. The CDR3 length is 13 residues. The CDR3 reads CASSFHNGNTIYF. The DNA of the CDR3 is TGTGCCAGCAGCTTTCACAATGGAAACACCATATATTTT.

This clone is a singleton in its sample. The chain couples TRBV7-3 to TRBJ2-1, with D possibly called TRBD1 or TRBD2 (5 bases each). The CDR3 totals 17 residues. From germline, CDR1 is SGHTA and CDR2 FQGTGA. Trimming stripped 5 bases from V and 1 base from J, with 18 bases between. DNA for the CDR3: TGTGCCAGCAGCCTTCAACCCCCCGGGGCATCCTACAATGAGCAGTTCTTC. Protein product: CASSLQPPGASYNEQFF.

In DNA, the CDR3 is TGTGCCAGCACAAAGACAGGGGCGAGCTCTGGAAACACCATATATTTT. Its protein product is CASTKTGASSGNTIYF. V is TRBV5-5 and J is TRBJ1-3, with TRBD1 identical over 8 bases. The CDR3 is 16 residues long. V trimming: 6 bases; J trimming: 0 bases; junction bases outside the gene matches: 8. CDR1 SGHKS and CDR2 YYEKEE come from the germline V gene (reference sequence). Based on the CDR3 plus reference TRBV5-5 and TRBJ1-3, the full variable domain is DAGVTQSPTHLIKTRGQQVTLRCSPISGHKSVSWYQQVLGQGPQFIFQYYEKEERGRGNFPDRFSARQFPNYSSELNVNALLLGDSALYLCASTKTGASSGNTIYFGEGSWLTVV.

The V gene is TRBV7-2, the J gene TRBJ2-7; D perhaps matches TRBD1 (6 bases). V was shortened by 4 bases and J by 6 bases, with 13 bases between the two germline ends. CDR1 SGHTA and CDR2 FQGNSA come from the germline V gene. This CDR3 spans 13 amino acids. The CDR3 is CASSSNRVGEQYF. The CDR3 nucleotides are TGTGCCAGCAGCTCAAACAGGGTTGGCGAGCAGTACTTC. Supplemented by reference TRBV7-2 and TRBJ2-7, the full variable domain reads GAGVSQSPSNKVTEKGKDVELRCDPISGHTALYWYRQSLGQGLEFLIYFQGNSAPDKSGLPSDRFSAERTGGSVSTLTIQRTQQEDSAVYLCASSSNRVGEQYFGPGTRLTVT.

The chain uses TRBV29-1 and TRBJ2-7; maybe TRBD2 (5 bases). Germline V gives CDR1 SQVTM, CDR2 ANQGSEA. The V gene lost 4 bases and the J gene lost 4 bases, with 14 bases spanning the gap. This CDR3 has 13 amino acids. The CDR3 loop is CSVVSLDFYEQYF. DNA for the CDR3: TGCAGCGTTGTATCTTTGGACTTTTACGAGCAGTACTTC.

The chain combines TRBV7-2 with TRBJ2-3, with a possible D match to TRBD1 (6 bases). The germline V gene has CDR1 SGHTA and CDR2 FQGNSA. This CDR3 comprises 13 residues. V lost 5 bases, J lost 1 base, and 7 bases lay in between. The CDR3 DNA is TGTGCCAGCAGCGGACAGCGCACAGATACGCAGTATTTT. The encoded protein is CASSGQRTDTQYF.

This clone occurred once. V gene TRBV2 combines with J gene TRBJ1-2, with a weak D call TRBD1 (5 bases). The V gene lost 9 bases and the J gene lost 4 bases, with 12 bases spanning the gap. The germline CDR1 and CDR2 sequences are SNHLY and FYNNEI. The CDR3 is made up of 12 amino acids. CDR3 sequence: CASPQAAYGYTF. The CDR3 DNA follows: TGTGCCAGTCCACAGGCTGCCTATGGCTACACCTTC.

This chain uses TRBV4-1 with TRBJ2-3, with D tentatively TRBD2 (6 bases). Per the germline V gene, CDR1 is MGHRA and CDR2 is YSYEKL. The V gene lost 4 bases and the J gene lost 5 bases, with 22 bases spanning the gap. This CDR3 has 17 residues. The CDR3 DNA follows: TGCGCCAGCAGCCGGGGTATGGGACTTACTATGGAAGATACGCAGTATTTT. Translated: CASSRGMGLTMEDTQYF.

The V gene is TRBV18, the J gene TRBJ2-1; tentative D call: TRBD2 (5 bases). Germline V gene sequence: CDR1 KGHSH, CDR2 LQKENI. The ends were cut back, 5 bases at V and 0 bases at J, with 17 bases in the middle. This CDR3 is built from 17 residues. CDR3: CASSERTSFGSYNEQFF. In nucleotides, the CDR3 is TGTGCCAGCTCAGAGAGAACTAGTTTCGGCTCCTACAATGAGCAGTTCTTC.

The chain carries TRBV14 and TRBJ2-3; D unresolved. The CDR3 totals 14 residues. CDR1 and CDR2 from the germline V gene are SGHDN and FVKESK. Between the trimmed V and J ends, which lost 3 bases and 4 bases, there was a span of 11 bases. The CDR3 nucleotides read TGTGCCAGCAGCCAGGACCAACCCCCAGATACGCAGTATTTT. This encodes CASSQDQPPDTQYF.

The chain is built from TRBV9 and TRBJ2-2, with D possibly being TRBD1 (5 bases). The germline V and J ends were trimmed by 0 bases and 3 bases, with 6 bases remaining between them. Germline lookup yields CDR1 SGDLS and CDR2 YYNGEE. The CDR3 loop spans 14 amino acids. CDR3 region: CASSVGTHTGELFF. The CDR3 region has the DNA TGTGCCAGCAGCGTAGGGACACACACCGGGGAGCTGTTTTTT.

V gene TRBV7-3 combines with J gene TRBJ1-2; 10 bases line up with TRBD1. This CDR3 spans 13 amino acids. Germline V gene lookup returns CDR1 SGHTA and CDR2 FQGTGA. V trimming: 4 bases; J trimming: 8 bases; junction bases outside the gene matches: 4. The CDR3 coding sequence is TGTGCCAGCAGCTCGACAGGGGGCGGAGGCTACACCTTC. Translation: CASSSTGGGGYTF. The full variable domain, rest sourced from reference TRBV7-3 and TRBJ1-2, is GAGVSQTPSNKVTEKGKYVELRCDPISGHTALYWYRQSLGQGPEFLIYFQGTGAADDSGLPNDRFFAVRPEGSVSTLKIQRTERGDSAVYLCASSSTGGGGYTFGSGTRLTVV.

The chain carries TRBV11-3 and TRBJ2-7; D not certain. This CDR3 has 12 amino acids. Germline values: CDR1 SGHNT, CDR2 YENEEA. Trimming took off 5 bases at V and 3 bases at J, with 8 bases between the two ends. CDR3 coding DNA: TGTGCCAGCAGCCAAAGAGTCTACGAGCAGTACTTC. This encodes CASSQRVYEQYF.

This chain connects TRBV2 to TRBJ2-3; perhaps TRBD1 as D (5 bases). In germline, CDR1 is SNHLY, CDR2 FYNNEI. V dropped 7 bases and J dropped 6 bases, with 11 bases sitting between them. The CDR3 runs 12 residues. The CDR3 sequence: CASKRAGDTQYF. CDR3 coding DNA: TGTGCCAGCAAAAGGGCAGGGGATACGCAGTATTTT. The full variable domain, completed using reference TRBV2 and TRBJ2-3, is EPEVTQTPSHQVTQMGQEVILRCVPISNHLYFYWYRQILGQKVEFLVSFYNNEISEKSEIFDDQFSVERPDGSNFTLKIRSTKLEDSAMYFCASKRAGDTQYFGPGTRLTVL.

The CDR3 spells CASSNDITDTQYF. The CDR3 region has the DNA TGTGCCAGCAGCAACGACATCACAGATACGCAGTATTTT. The V call is TRBV6-5, the J call TRBJ2-3; D gene uncertain. V dropped 6 bases and J dropped 2 bases, with 9 bases sitting between them. The CDR3 totals 13 residues. Germline V CDR1 and CDR2: MNHEY, SVGAGI.

This clone has only a few counts. This chain connects TRBV7-2 to TRBJ1-5; D perhaps matches TRBD1 (6 bases). Germline assignment: CDR1 SGHTA and CDR2 FQGNSA. The CDR3 length is 14 residues. Trimming stripped 5 bases from V and 7 bases from J, with 15 bases between. CDR3 sequence reads: CASSQAGAGQPQHF. CDR3 DNA: TGTGCCAGCAGCCAGGCGGGGGCCGGGCAGCCCCAGCATTTT. Full variable domain (rest looked up from reference TRBV7-2 and TRBJ1-5): GAGVSQSPSNKVTEKGKDVELRCDPISGHTALYWYRQSLGQGLEFLIYFQGNSAPDKSGLPSDRFSAERTGGSVSTLTIQRTQQEDSAVYLCASSQAGAGQPQHFGDGTRLSIL.

V and J are TRBV6-1 and TRBJ2-1; 10 nucleotides agree with TRBD2. J lost 4 bases, V lost 2 bases, and 8 bases had no gene match. Per germline, CDR1 MNHNS and CDR2 SASEGT. The CDR3 contains 17 residues. CDR3: CASSEFVTSGTYNEQFF. For the CDR3, the DNA is TGTGCCAGCAGTGAATTCGTCACTAGCGGGACTTACAATGAGCAGTTCTTC.

This sequence joins TRBV9 and TRBJ2-1; 7 nucleotides agree with TRBD2. Per germline, CDR1 SGDLS and CDR2 YYNGEE. This CDR3 spans 16 amino acids. J was trimmed by 5 bases and V by 4 bases; bases with no gene match: 12. The CDR3 is CASSIRSSGLDNEQFF. CDR3 in DNA: TGTGCCAGCAGCATCCGATCTAGCGGTCTGGACAATGAGCAGTTCTTC.

The chain combines TRBV11-2 with TRBJ1-2; no definite D call. The V gene's germline CDR1 is SGHAT and CDR2 FQNNGV. This CDR3 spans 13 amino acids. Deletions cut 3 bases from V and 7 bases from J, with 12 bases between. DNA of the CDR3: TGTGCCAGCAGCTTCGCCTTGTCGGCTGGCTACACCTTC. Its protein product is CASSFALSAGYTF. Using reference TRBV11-2 and TRBJ1-2 for the parts outside the CDR3, the full variable domain is EAGVAQSPRYKIIEKRQSVAFWCNPISGHATLYWYQQILGQGPKLLIQFQNNGVVDDSQLPKDRFSAERLKGVDSTLKIQPAKLEDSAVYLCASSFALSAGYTFGSGTRLTVV.

The chain combines TRBV7-9 with TRBJ2-5, with TRBD2 as a possible D gene (6 bases). The CDR3 extends over 15 amino acids. V lost 6 bases to trimming and J lost 7 bases, with 21 bases between them. Per the germline V gene, CDR1 is SEHNR and CDR2 is FQNEAQ (reference sequence). In nucleotides, the CDR3 is TGTGCCAGCAGGCACGCCGGGGGTGGAATTGGGACCCAGTACTTC. Its translation: CASRHAGGGIGTQYF.

V is TRBV19 and J is TRBJ2-1; 7 bases agree with TRBD2. Germline V CDR1 and CDR2: LNHDA, SQIVND (reference sequence). Unmatched junction bases numbered 9, after V lost 4 bases and J lost 0 bases. The CDR3 sequence is 17 residues long. Here the CDR3 DNA reads TGTGCCAGTAGTACCCGCCCCGGGGGGAGCTCCTACAATGAGCAGTTCTTC. Amino acid sequence: CASSTRPGGSSYNEQFF.

The chain joins TRBV7-2 to TRBJ2-7; a weak D match, TRBD2 (6 bases). CDR1 is SGHTA and CDR2 is FQGNSA in the germline V gene. The V gene lost 1 base and the J gene lost 7 bases, with 14 bases spanning the gap. The CDR3 spans 14 residues. Written as DNA, the CDR3 is TGTGCCAGCAGCTTAGTTACGGGAGTATGGGAGCAGTACTTC. Translating it yields CASSLVTGVWEQYF.

The V and J genes are TRBV28 and TRBJ2-4; 8 nucleotides line up with TRBD2. Trimming cost V 2 bases and J 13 bases; bases outside gene matches: 7. CDR1 and CDR2 (germline): MDHEN, SYDVKM. The CDR3 runs 13 residues. The CDR3 sequence is CASSLAGGTLQYF. CDR3 sequence (DNA): TGTGCCAGCAGTTTAGCGGGAGGCACCTTGCAGTACTTC.